The 16 T cell receptor beta chains reported below all come from one sample, sequenced in a study of blood T cell repertoires in COVID-19. Sequencing was performed with immunoSEQ multiplex PCR; in TCRdb, only in-frame clones are kept and a portion is missing. The sample has about 100,000 clones, approximately 91% seen once. The sequencing sample was made of peripheral blood. The receptors were sampled from a woman aged 55-69 years with acute or convalescent COVID-19.

This chain uses TRBV6-1 with TRBJ1-1, with 10 bases aligning to TRBD1. The V segment lost 2 bases and the J segment 7 bases; nucleotides outside the gene matches: 13. CDR3 length: 17 residues. Looked up from germline, CDR1 is MNHNS and CDR2 is SASEGT. The CDR3 nucleotides are TGTGCCAGCAGTGAATGGGGACAGGGGTCTCGGCGCCTTGAAGCTTTCTTT. Amino acids: CASSEWGQGSRRLEAFF.

The gene calls are TRBV2 and TRBJ1-4, with a weak D call TRBD1 (5 bases). With 6 bases removed from V and 4 bases from J, the gap between germline ends came to 9 bases. The CDR3 is 13 residues long. Germline CDR1 and CDR2: SNHLY and FYNNEI. For the CDR3, the DNA is TGTGCCAGCAGGACGGGGGTTAATGAAAAACTGTTTTTT. Translation gives CASRTGVNEKLFF.

This clone was seen once. The chain uses TRBV3-1 (or the pseudogene TRBV3-2) and TRBJ1-2; possibly TRBD1 for D (6 bases). Germline loops: CDR1 LGHDT, CDR2 YNNKEL (reference sequence). This CDR3 is built from 14 residues. Between the trimmed V and J ends, which lost 2 bases and 5 bases, there was a span of 12 bases. The CDR3 here is CASSQLGQHYGYTF. The CDR3 nucleotides are TGTGCCAGCAGCCAACTGGGACAACATTATGGCTACACCTTC.

V and J are TRBV10-3 and TRBJ1-5; 8 bases map to TRBD1. Trimming cost V 3 bases and J 10 bases; bases outside gene matches: 8. This CDR3 is 14 amino acids long. CDR1 is ENHRY and CDR2 is SYGVKD in the germline V gene. In DNA form, the CDR3 reads TGTGCCATCAGTGAAGCAGGGGGCGGGGGACCCCAGCATTTT. Translating gives CAISEAGGGGPQHF.

The V call is TRBV24-1, the J call TRBJ1-1; D gene uncertain. The CDR3 totals 12 residues. V lost 4 bases, J lost 5 bases, and 7 bases lay in between. In germline, CDR1 is KGHDR, CDR2 SFDVKD. For the CDR3, the DNA is TGTGCCACCAGTGAGAGGGTTACTGAAGCTTTCTTT. It codes for CATSERVTEAFF.

The chain uses TRBV2 and TRBJ1-1; a possible D gene is TRBD1 (6 bases). This CDR3 region has 14 residues. In germline, CDR1 is SNHLY, CDR2 FYNNEI. V lost 5 bases and J 6 bases, leaving 16 bases between the germline ends. Here the CDR3 DNA reads TGTGCCAGCAGTTCCGACAGGTGGTCCTCTGAAGCTTTCTTT. Protein: CASSSDRWSSEAFF. Filled out from reference TRBV2 and TRBJ1-1, the complete variable domain reads EPEVTQTPSHQVTQMGQEVILRCVPISNHLYFYWYRQILGQKVEFLVSFYNNEISEKSEIFDDQFSVERPDGSNFTLKIRSTKLEDSAMYFCASSSDRWSSEAFFGQGTRLTVV.

V and J are TRBV13 and TRBJ2-3, with D possibly being TRBD1 (6 bases). The CDR3 has 16 amino acids. V was pared by 5 bases and J by 3 bases, with 18 bases between. Looked up from germline, CDR1 is PRHDT and CDR2 is FYEKMQ (reference sequence). CDR3 sequence (DNA): TGTGCCAGCAGCCAGCACCACAGGGAAGGGACAGATACGCAGTATTTT. Its translation is CASSQHHREGTDTQYF.

This sequence joins TRBV3-1 (or the pseudogene TRBV3-2) and TRBJ2-7, with 8 bases that match TRBD2. J gave up 3 bases and V 0 bases, and 4 bases lay outside the gene matches. Germline-derived CDR1 and CDR2 are LGHDT and YNNKEL (reference sequence). This CDR3 spans 15 amino acids. As DNA, the CDR3 is TGTGCCAGCAGCCAAGAAGCGCTAGCGGGCTACGAGCAGTACTTC. Translating gives CASSQEALAGYEQYF.

This chain links TRBV6-2 or TRBV6-3 with TRBJ1-1; no reliable D call. This CDR3 contains 12 residues. CDR1 and CDR2 (germline): MNHEY, SVGEGT. The V and J ends lost 4 bases and 8 bases respectively, with 11 bases between them. The CDR3 nucleotides are TGTGCCAGCAGTTCCTCCCTATCCGAAGCTTTCTTT. This gives the protein CASSSSLSEAFF.

The V and J genes are TRBV28 and TRBJ1-5, with D unclear. Germline V gene data show CDR1 as MDHEN and CDR2 as SYDVKM. The CDR3 totals 13 residues. V shed 1 base and J shed 2 bases, with 3 bases lying between them. The CDR3 spells CASSLLGNQPQHF. The CDR3 DNA sequence: TGTGCCAGCAGTTTATTAGGCAATCAGCCCCAGCATTTT.

The V and J genes are TRBV5-1 and TRBJ1-6; a possible D gene is TRBD1 (5 bases). V lost 4 bases and J 6 bases, leaving 8 bases between the germline ends. This CDR3 is built from 13 residues. Germline-derived CDR1 and CDR2 are SGHRS and YFSETQ. The CDR3 reads CASSLDSNSPLHF. For the CDR3, the DNA is TGCGCCAGCAGCCTCGACAGTAATTCACCCCTCCACTTT.

Only a few counts were recorded for this clone. The chain uses TRBV3-1 (or the pseudogene TRBV3-2) and TRBJ2-1; 13 bases are shared with TRBD2. This CDR3 is built from 19 residues. The germline V gene encodes CDR1 LGHDT and CDR2 YNNKEL (reference sequence). The J segment lost 2 bases and the V segment lost 2 bases, leaving 9 bases of the junction unmatched. The CDR3 coding sequence is TGTGCCAGCAGCCAATTTTCGACCGGGACTAGCGGGACCTACAATGAGCAGTTCTTC. It encodes CASSQFSTGTSGTYNEQFF.

This clone was seen only once. The V and J genes are TRBV5-1 and TRBJ2-3; 12 nucleotides align to TRBD2. After removal of 2 bases from V and 4 bases from J, the junction contained 8 bases not matched to a gene. CDR3 length equals 17 residues. CDR1 and CDR2 (germline): SGHRS, YFSETQ. The CDR3 nucleotides read TGCGCCAGCAGCTTTGGACTAGCGGGAAGTCGGGCAGATACGCAGTATTTT. This sequence encodes CASSFGLAGSRADTQYF.

The chain joins TRBV9 to TRBJ2-1; tentatively, D is TRBD1 (6 bases). CDR3 length: 15 residues. Germline V gives CDR1 SGDLS, CDR2 YYNGEE. Trimming cost V 0 bases and J 3 bases, with 10 bases left between them. The CDR3 DNA sequence: TGTGCCAGCAGCGTAGTTCTGGACAGCTACAATGAGCAGTTCTTC. Amino acid sequence: CASSVVLDSYNEQFF.

The chain joins TRBV7-9 to TRBJ1-1, with 9 bases aligning to TRBD1. CDR1 is SEHNR, CDR2 FQNEAQ, per germline (reference sequence). The CDR3 runs to 16 residues. V shed 5 bases and J 3 bases; nucleotides not matched to a gene: 10. The CDR3 DNA reads TGTGCCAGCAGCCTTTATAGTGGACAGGGGTACACTGAAGCTTTCTTT. Protein sequence: CASSLYSGQGYTEAFF.

This chain uses TRBV10-2 with TRBJ2-3; 10 bases align to TRBD2. CDR1 is WSHSY, CDR2 SAAADI, per germline. The CDR3 contains 17 residues. Losses at the gene ends were 4 bases for V and 0 bases for J; bases not matched to a gene: 7. CDR3 nucleotide sequence: TGCGCCAGCAGTGTCGGGTTGACTAGCGGGAGCACAGATACGCAGTATTTT. This sequence encodes CASSVGLTSGSTDTQYF.